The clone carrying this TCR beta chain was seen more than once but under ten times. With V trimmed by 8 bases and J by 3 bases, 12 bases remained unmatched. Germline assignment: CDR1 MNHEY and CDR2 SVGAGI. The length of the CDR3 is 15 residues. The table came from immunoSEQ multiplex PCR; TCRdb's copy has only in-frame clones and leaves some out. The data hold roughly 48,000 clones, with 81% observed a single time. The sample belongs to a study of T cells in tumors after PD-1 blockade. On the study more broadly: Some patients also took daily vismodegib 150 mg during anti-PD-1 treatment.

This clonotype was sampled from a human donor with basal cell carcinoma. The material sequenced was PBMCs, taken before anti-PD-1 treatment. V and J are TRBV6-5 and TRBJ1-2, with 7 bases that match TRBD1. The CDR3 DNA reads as TGTGCCAGCCGACCAGGGACAGATCCTTACTATGGCTACACCTTC. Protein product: CASRPGTDPYYGYTF.